Below, 4 T cell receptor beta chains from the same sample are listed, as sequenced in a study of OX40 agonist ivuxolimab in advanced cancers. Repertoires were generated with immunoSEQ multiplex PCR, while TCRdb's copy carries only in-frame clones and drops some. The sample contains about 110,000 clones, roughly 89% of which appear only once. Here the sequenced sample was CD4+ or CD8+ T cells sorted from blood, taken in a trial of the OX40 agonist ivuxolimab. Source of these receptors: an adult with an advanced solid tumor such as melanoma, head and neck, liver or kidney cancer.

The rearrangement joins TRBV18 to TRBJ2-1; possibly TRBD2 for D (5 bases). The V gene's germline CDR1 is KGHSH and CDR2 LQKENI. The CDR3 length is 14 residues. Trimming removed 1 base from V and 6 bases from J, with 10 bases in between. DNA of the CDR3: TGTGCCAGCTCACCACAACGAGGGCCCAATGAGCAGTTCTTC. It is translated as CASSPQRGPNEQFF.

The CDR3 here is CASSLVPGTGSYNEQFF. The CDR3 DNA follows: TGTGCCAGCAGCTTGGTTCCGGGGACAGGGAGCTACAATGAGCAGTTCTTC. J is TRBJ2-1 and V is TRBV5-5; 9 nucleotides agree with TRBD1. The CDR3 sequence is 17 residues long. V lost 0 bases and J lost 3; bases outside the gene matches: 7. Per the germline V gene, CDR1 is SGHKS and CDR2 is YYEKEE (reference sequence).

This chain links TRBV7-2 with TRBJ1-2, with no clear D. Germline V gene sequence: CDR1 SGHTA, CDR2 FQGNSA. The CDR3 length is 11 residues. Trimming removed 6 bases at V and 2 bases at J, with 4 bases between. The CDR3 spells CASRLNYGYTF. CDR3 bases: TGTGCCAGCAGGCTGAACTATGGCTACACCTTC.

The rearrangement links TRBV5-6 to TRBJ1-1, with D hard to call. V was trimmed by 6 bases and J by 0 bases, leaving 18 bases between them. CDR1 is SGHDT, CDR2 YYEEEE, per germline. The CDR3 has 16 amino acids. Here the CDR3 reads CASKLRYSSVNTEAFF. The CDR3, as DNA: TGTGCCAGCAAGCTAAGGTACAGTTCGGTGAACACTGAAGCTTTCTTT.